Below, 8 T cell receptor beta chains from the same sample are listed, as sequenced in a study of CD8+ T cells in alopecia areata listed by TCRdb under 2018. Library preparation was by the immunoSEQ multiplex PCR assay. RNA was extracted from all samples and reverse transcribed into cDNA as template for TCR sequencing. Sourced from immuneACCESS, this table was stored by TCRdb with only in-frame sequences that have V and J called. A share of the clones is absent; for the studies checked, an unresolved V gene accounts for under half, and the remainder has no known explanation. Here the sample has about 200,000 clones; 56% occur a single time. Roughly 5.3% of the sample rests with the top ten. Sequencing input: CD8+ T cells sorted from blood. The receptors come from a human donor in good health.

The genes are TRBV13 and TRBJ1-5; the D is unclear. Germline V gives CDR1 PRHDT, CDR2 FYEKMQ (reference sequence). The ends were cut back, 2 bases at V and 3 bases at J, with 8 bases in the middle. The CDR3 spans 14 residues. The CDR3 region is CASSLYITNQPQHF. CDR3 bases: TGTGCCAGCAGCTTATATATTACCAATCAGCCCCAGCATTTT.

The chain is built from TRBV2 and TRBJ1-4; 7 nucleotides match TRBD1. This CDR3 contains 15 residues. CDR1 is SNHLY and CDR2 is FYNNEI in the germline V gene. V shed 4 bases and J 4 bases; nucleotides not matched to a gene: 6. CDR3 residues: CASSGGQALNEKLFF. The CDR3 DNA reads TGTGCCAGCAGTGGCGGACAGGCGCTTAATGAAAAACTGTTTTTT.

The rearrangement uses TRBV6-1 and TRBJ1-5; 9 bases align to TRBD1. V gave up 5 bases and J gave up 5 bases; unmatched junction bases: 4. Germline CDR1 and CDR2: MNHNS and SASEGT. This CDR3 contains 14 residues. The CDR3, as DNA: TGTGCCAGCAGTTGGACAGGGGATGATCAGCCCCAGCATTTT. It translates to CASSWTGDDQPQHF.

The V gene is TRBV27, the J gene TRBJ1-2; 7 nucleotides agree with TRBD1. Germline CDR1 MNHEY, CDR2 SMNVEV (reference sequence). Trimming removed 5 bases from V and 1 base from J; junction bases left unmatched: 7. The CDR3 totals 15 residues. CDR3 protein: CASSPSGGLNYGYTF. CDR3 bases: TGTGCCAGCAGTCCCTCAGGGGGACTTAACTATGGCTACACCTTC.

The genes are TRBV5-1 and TRBJ2-2, with TRBD2 matching 8 bases. After removal of 0 bases from V and 2 bases from J, the junction contained 6 bases not matched to a gene. This CDR3 region has 17 residues. In germline, CDR1 is SGHRS, CDR2 YFSETQ. The CDR3 loop is CASSLDAAGANTGELFF. DNA of the CDR3: TGCGCCAGCAGCTTGGATGCAGCGGGGGCAAACACCGGGGAGCTGTTTTTT.

This rearrangement joins TRBV15 to TRBJ2-7, with 7 nucleotides matching TRBD2. Trimming took 5 bases from V and 3 from J; bases not matched to a gene: 4. Germline values: CDR1 LNHNV, CDR2 YYDKDF (reference sequence). This CDR3 comprises 13 residues. This CDR3 reads CATSPGGSYEQYF. Here the CDR3 DNA reads TGTGCCACCAGCCCCGGCGGGAGCTACGAGCAGTACTTC.

The genes are TRBV30 and TRBJ1-1; 8 nucleotides align to TRBD1. The CDR3 totals 14 residues. V gave up 2 bases and J gave up 3 bases; unmatched junction bases: 5. The germline gives CDR1 GTSNPN, CDR2 SVGIG (reference sequence). The CDR3 region has the DNA TGTGCCTGGAGTTGGACAGGGTCGGACACTGAAGCTTTCTTT. It is translated as CAWSWTGSDTEAFF.

The chain recombines TRBV30 with TRBJ2-7; D unresolved. Trimming shortened V by 4 bases and J by 6 bases, and 13 bases separated the two germline ends. Germline V gene data show CDR1 as GTSNPN and CDR2 as SVGIG (reference sequence). The CDR3 length is 12 residues. CDR3 residues: CAWNWGSGEQYF. CDR3 bases: TGTGCCTGGAATTGGGGATCGGGCGAGCAGTACTTC.